A selection of T cell receptor beta chains follows, all from one sample in a study of OX40 agonist ivuxolimab in advanced cancers. Profiled with immunoSEQ multiplex PCR; TCRdb holds only in-frame clones, not every one. The table shows tens of thousands of clones, with nearly 90% occurring only once. Sequencing used CD4+ or CD8+ T cells sorted from blood, obtained in a trial of the OX40 agonist ivuxolimab. These receptors were obtained from an adult with an advanced solid tumor such as melanoma, head and neck, liver or kidney cancer. Both conserved end residues are part of each CDR3. The D gene is left open where the match is weak. Only some rows state a clone size, as once, few, many or a class for expanded clones.

j_gene	v_gene	d_gene	abundance	CDR3aa	CDR3nt
TRBJ2-7	TRBV7-8	.	.	CASSLVRAGWYF	TGTGCCAGCAGCTTAGTCAGGGCTGGGTGGTACTTC
TRBJ2-7	TRBV6-5	.	.	CASSYSGGSSYEQYF	TGTGCCAGCAGTTACTCTGGGGGTAGCTCCTACGAGCAGTACTTC
TRBJ2-7	TRBV4-3	TRBD2	.	CASSRAGGSYEQYF	TGCGCCAGCAGCCGAGCGGGAGGCTCCTACGAGCAGTACTTC
TRBJ2-1	TRBV7-9	.	.	CASSSGAYNEQFF	TGTGCCAGCAGCTCCGGCGCCTACAATGAGCAGTTCTTC
TRBJ1-1	TRBV11-3	.	.	CASSYLRSTEAFF	TGTGCCAGCAGCTATTTAAGGAGCACTGAAGCTTTCTTT
TRBJ2-1	TRBV19	TRBD1	.	CASSDRGGEQFF	TGTGCCAGTAGTGACAGGGGTGGTGAGCAGTTCTTC
TRBJ2-5	TRBV11-1	TRBD1	.	CASSPRDRGPQETQYF	TGTGCCAGCAGCCCCCGGGACAGGGGGCCGCAAGAGACCCAGTACTTC
TRBJ2-7	TRBV6-5	TRBD1	.	CASKTGGQPYEQYF	TGTGCCAGTAAGACAGGGGGTCAGCCCTACGAGCAGTACTTC
TRBJ1-2	TRBV9	.	few	CASSVGIGSELF	.
TRBJ2-2	TRBV2	TRBD2	.	CASTLATGGAGELFF	TGTGCCAGCACCCTAGCCACGGGAGGTGCCGGGGAGCTGTTTTTT
TRBJ2-3	TRBV25-1	.	.	CASRDYSDTQYF	TGTGCCAGCAGGGACTACTCAGATACGCAGTATTTT
TRBJ2-7	TRBV7-2	.	.	CASSLERPYEQYF	TGTGCCAGCAGCTTAGAAAGACCCTACGAGCAGTACTTC
TRBJ2-7	TRBV19	.	.	CASSIFGGSPAYEQYF	TGTGCCAGTAGTATATTCGGGGGCTCGCCTGCCTACGAGCAGTACTTC
TRBJ2-7	TRBV5-4	TRBD2	.	CASSHAGTSGPQSSYEQYF	TGTGCCAGCAGCCATGCCGGGACTAGCGGGCCCCAGAGCTCCTACGAGCAGTACTTC
TRBJ1-1	TRBV5-1	.	.	CASSLEALQGRAFF	TGCGCCAGCAGCTTAGAAGCACTACAGGGTAGAGCTTTCTTT
TRBJ1-5	TRBV6-1	.	.	CASSEGYQRQPQHF	TGTGCCAGCAGTGAAGGATACCAGAGGCAGCCCCAGCATTTT
TRBJ2-1	TRBV28	.	.	CASSLADQHNEQFF	TGTGCCAGCAGTTTAGCGGATCAACACAATGAGCAGTTCTTC
TRBJ1-2	TRBV5-6	.	.	CASSLNGPLLMAEGYTF	TGTGCCAGCAGCTTGAATGGGCCCCTCCTGATGGCGGAGGGCTACACCTTC
TRBJ2-7	TRBV18	.	.	CASSPGRRSYEQYF	TGTGCCAGCTCTCCGGGACGGAGGTCGTACGAGCAGTACTTC
TRBJ1-2	TRBV7-2	.	.	CASSPSPSPYGYTF	TGTGCCAGCAGCCCCTCGCCTAGCCCTTATGGCTACACCTTC
TRBJ1-2	TRBV19	.	.	CASSMIGLYGYTF	TGTGCCAGTAGTATGATAGGGTTATATGGCTACACCTTC
TRBJ2-3	TRBV7-9	.	.	CASSSPNSQGTDTQYF	TGTGCCAGCAGCTCCCCCAATAGCCAAGGCACAGATACGCAGTATTTT
TRBJ1-1	TRBV7-7	.	.	CASSPLVGATEAFF	TGTGCCAGCAGCCCTCTAGTAGGGGCCACTGAAGCTTTCTTT
TRBJ1-2	TRBV21-1	.	.	CASSKVWFRSHF	TGTGCCAGCAGCAAAGTATGGTTTCGTAGCCACTTC
TRBJ2-6	TRBV6-1	TRBD1	once	CASSVQGNGANVLTF	TGTGCCAGCAGTGTACAGGGGAATGGGGCCAACGTCCTGACTTTC
TRBJ2-3	TRBV5-8	.	.	CASSLGGADTQYF	TGTGCCAGCAGCTTGGGGGGGGCAGATACGCAGTATTTT
TRBJ2-7	TRBV7-9	TRBD1	.	CASSQPSGQGILYEQYF	TGTGCCAGCAGCCAACCTTCGGGACAGGGGATCCTCTACGAGCAGTACTTC